This T cell receptor beta chain was sequenced for a study of cytomegalovirus exposure and HLA in healthy donors. For this clone: Antigen unknown.

PCR used 60 Vbeta primers and 13 Jbeta primers. The method was immunoSEQ multiplex PCR; TCRdb's version includes in-frame clones alone and lacks a portion of them. This sample has 160,000 or so clones, with roughly 80% found just once. The CDR3 totals 15 residues. CDR1 is SGHTA and CDR2 is FQGNSA in the germline V gene. V was clipped by 2 bases and J by 4 bases, with 9 bases between them. Study observations and caveats: The productive fraction for most TCR beta V segments was about 87% or about 30% in an earlier analysis. DRB1 showed the most TCR associations and HLA-C the fewest in a later analysis, as rates varied by HLA locus. In a later analysis, compared with equally common non-associated chains, HLA-associated beta chains were more expanded. Some V segments (TRBV6-2 and TRBV6-3 among them) were excluded as indistinguishable.

The TCR comes from a woman aged 30 to 39 in good health and CMV-seropositive. The V gene is TRBV7-2, the J gene TRBJ2-6; D is ambiguous. The sample was PBMCs. The CDR3 is CASSLPFQGANVLTF. The CDR3 nucleotides read TGTGCCAGCAGCTTACCCTTTCAGGGGGCCAACGTCCTGACTTTC.